The entry below gives a single TCR beta chain sequence along with its context. This clone was seen a single time. Its antigen specificity is not known. Base qualities were left out, and no much larger clone turns up one base away. The library was produced with the immunoSEQ multiplex PCR assay. In TCRdb, the immuneACCESS table is reduced to in-frame sequences with V and J assigned. These tables do not hold every clone; where another copy was compared, an unresolved V gene accounts for under half, and the others remain unexplained. The sample contains 90,000 to 130,000 clones, approximately 80% of them found a single time. Together, the top ten hold around 4.7% of the sample. These data originate in a study of PD-1 blockade in mismatch repair-deficient tumors (dated by TCRdb to the late 2010s). General notes on the study: The trial enrolled some 82 consecutive patients with 11 to 12 mismatch repair-deficient cancer types between 2013 and September 2016, all previously treated and progressing. Tumor-associated T cell clones in the peripheral blood of patients responding to PD-1 blockade were tracked using deep sequencing of TCR CDR3 regions.

What the research found in general, with its limitations: Rapid expansion after pembrolizumab followed by contraction, generally before radiologic responses, was shown by tumor-resident clones, which were often undetectable in blood before treatment.

Mismatch repair deficiency in every enrolled patient was established by polymerase chain reaction or immunohistochemistry. TCR sequencing was performed for a few patients who responded to pembrolizumab therapy. The phase II trial prospectively evaluated PD-1 blockade with pembrolizumab in advanced mismatch repair-deficient cancers, independent of tissue of origin. Peripheral blood T cell samples were gathered serially, both before PD-1 blockade started and at multiple time points afterward. The timing of each blood sample was reported as weeks after the first dose of pembrolizumab. The CDR3 contains 15 residues, cysteine and phenylalanine counted. Only the CDR3 DNA is retained, 45 bases long and in frame from the first base. Trimming leaves V shorter by 3 bases and J shorter by 2 bases, with the junction holding 0 bases beyond the gene matches. CDR1 and CDR2, looked up from the germline V gene, are SGHDN and FVKESK.

The receptor was derived from an adult with mismatch repair-deficient cancer. The sample here was peripheral blood, taken roughly 13 months after starting pembrolizumab. The V and J segments used are TRBV14 and TRBJ2-1; TRBD2 matches 11 bases in the middle. This receptor has the CDR3 CASSQGLAAYNEQFF. The DNA sequence is as follows: TGTGCCAGCAGCCAGGGACTAGCGGCCTACAATGAGCAGTTCTTC.